This is a list of T cell receptor beta chains from one sample in a study of cytomegalovirus exposure and HLA in healthy donors. The data were produced by immunoSEQ multiplex PCR, yet TCRdb's version contains in-frame clones alone and is incomplete. The sample contains about 130,000 clones, approximately 89% of which appear only once. Sequences were obtained from PBMCs. Receptors originate from a woman under 30 in good health and CMV-seropositive. The CDR3 runs from the conserved cysteine through the conserved F or W.

v_call cdr3_aa
TRBV5-4 CASSLGDRGPYEQYF
TRBV2 CASRQQGRYEQYF
TRBV28 CASRVSLREASTNEKLFF
TRBV28 CASSLNAGWNTGELFF
TRBV27 CASSLTNKRGAGNTIYF
TRBV30 CALSTRRGPNEKLFF
TRBV5-1 CASSSGAGGYGYTF
TRBV29-1 CSAVTGNTEAFF
TRBV5-1 CASRDSPTFETQYF
TRBV28 CASSLTSGGSMETQYF
TRBV5-1 CASSGTGGHNYGYTF
TRBV4-1 CASSLTWAGQGAYEQYF
TRBV30 CAWSVLFHEQYF
TRBV10-3 CAISESSGGETQYF
TRBV11-2 CASSLDGGTGETQYF
TRBV7-2 CATPRRAYNEQFF
TRBV28 CASSFSPLDPNTEAFF
TRBV19 CASSKWTASNQPQHF
TRBV30 CAWSKGTGGYSNQPQHF
TRBV2 CASRGAGQGNSPLHF
TRBV19 CASSIASGGTEQYF
TRBV28 CASDPGQGGHQPQHF
TRBV28 CASSPPQEQAYNSPLHF
TRBV7-7 CAQGQTYGYTF
TRBV30 CAWSPRGEKAFF
TRBV7-9 CASSQTGTNYGYTF
TRBV6-5 CASSAGQVVEEQYF
TRBV27 CASSPGIGNTIYF
TRBV13 CASSLGTREQYF
TRBV28 CASRGGQGPYEQYF
TRBV5-5 CASSHLSLTEAFF
TRBV28 CASSFSLGHVNTGELFF
TRBV7-2 CASSLVSSYEQYF
TRBV6-6 CASTRLAVRVSTQYF
TRBV7-7 CASSLARLRGNQPQHF
TRBV30 CAWSVWGDGYTF
TRBV2 CASNRGGAETEAFF
TRBV6-5 CASSSSRQGGPTF
TRBV7-8 CASSSTGAYEQYF
TRBV6-4 CASSYDRGSYEQYF
TRBV16 CASSPGRGSSGANVLTF
TRBV28 CASSPWTLNTEAFF
TRBV11-2 CASSPSTDTQYF
TRBV7-3 CASSLDYNNEQFF
TRBV27 CASSSQGRQPQHF
TRBV20-1 CSAIVVDGYTF